The T cell receptor (beta chain) described here comes from a study of cytomegalovirus exposure and HLA in healthy donors. Use of 60 Vbeta and 13 Jbeta primers characterized the PCR. The method was immunoSEQ multiplex PCR; TCRdb's version includes in-frame clones alone and lacks a portion of them. The table records around 140,000 clones, nearly 10% of them present only once. CDR3 length: 17 residues. Germline V gene sequence: CDR1 MDHEN, CDR2 SYDVKM. Trimming stripped 6 bases from V and 0 bases from J, with 21 bases between. The sequence came from a man aged 50 or older in good health and CMV-seronegative. The sequencing sample was made of PBMCs. The chain recombines TRBV28 with TRBJ2-7, with D possibly matching TRBD2 (5 bases). The DNA of the CDR3 is TGTGCCAGCAGGACCTCAGTCAGGACTCGATCCTCCTACGAGCAGTACTTC. Amino acid sequence: CASRTSVRTRSSYEQYF.